Below are 30 T cell receptor beta chains sequenced from a single sample in a study of CD8 T cells in Susac syndrome. Random hexamers were used to reverse transcribe an amount of about 0.45 to 1 ug RNA. TCRdb recomputed calls from the immunoSEQ multiplex PCR reads with MiXCR, one row per CDR3 protein. The table shows some 150,000 distinct CDR3 sequences, with around 96% occurring only once. Sequencing was done on a sample of CD8+ T cells from PBMCs. The source is a human donor with multiple sclerosis.

This chain links TRBV27 with TRBJ1-2, with D maybe TRBD1 (5 bases). The CDR3 runs 15 residues. The germline V gene has CDR1 MNHEY and CDR2 SMNVEV (reference sequence). Trimming left V 2 bases short and J 8 bases short, with 18 bases between. As DNA, the CDR3 is TGTGCCAGCAGTTTAATGGGGGGAAGGGTAGCGGGCTACACCTTC. Translated: CASSLMGGRVAGYTF.

The chain is built from TRBV6-6 and TRBJ2-5, with 8 bases aligning to TRBD2. Germline V CDR1 and CDR2: MNHNY, SVGAGI (reference sequence). V dropped 6 bases and J dropped 1; count of bases not matched to a gene: 10. This CDR3 has 16 residues. CDR3 sequence (DNA): TGTGCCAGCAGCCCCAGGGAGCGGGGGCCCCAAGAGACCCAGTACTTC. Amino acids: CASSPRERGPQETQYF.

The chain combines TRBV13 with TRBJ1-2, with 8 bases aligning to TRBD1. V shed 4 bases, J shed 8 bases, and the junction held 9 bases outside the gene matches. The germline V gene encodes CDR1 PRHDT and CDR2 FYEKMQ (reference sequence). The CDR3 runs 14 residues. For the CDR3, the DNA is TGTGCCAGCAGCTCGTCGACAGGGGCGTTAGGCTACACCTTC. Translation: CASSSSTGALGYTF.

The rearrangement uses TRBV9 and TRBJ2-6; D not resolved. The CDR3 totals 18 residues. V was pared by 1 base and J by 0 bases, with 14 bases between. The germline V gene has CDR1 SGDLS and CDR2 YYNGEE. CDR3 in amino acids: CASSVPRGAISGANVLTF. The CDR3 nucleotides are TGTGCCAGCAGCGTACCTCGTGGAGCGATCTCTGGGGCCAACGTCCTGACTTTC.

This sequence joins TRBV27 and TRBJ1-2, with TRBD1 as a possible D gene (6 bases). The CDR3 length is 13 residues. V dropped 7 bases and J dropped 6 bases, with 15 bases sitting between them. Per the germline V gene, CDR1 is MNHEY and CDR2 is SMNVEV (reference sequence). The CDR3 bases are TGTGCCAGCATGGACAGACGATTGAATGGCTACACCTTC. It specifies CASMDRRLNGYTF.

This clonotype was seen only once. The V and J genes are TRBV6-5 and TRBJ2-2; 7 bases align to TRBD1. Germline V gene sequence: CDR1 MNHEY, CDR2 SVGAGI. The CDR3 extends over 19 amino acids. J lost 2 bases, V lost 4 bases, and 16 bases had no gene match. CDR3 coding DNA: TGTGCCAGCAGTTCCCAAATTTTAGGGACAGACAGTAACACCGGGGAGCTGTTTTTT. Translation gives CASSSQILGTDSNTGELFF.

The V and J genes are TRBV27 and TRBJ2-6; unclear D gene. In germline, CDR1 is MNHEY, CDR2 SMNVEV (reference sequence). This CDR3 has 16 amino acids. Trimming pared 2 bases from V and 7 bases from J, leaving 15 bases between. CDR3 region: CASSLMGGEGANVLTF. In nucleotides, the CDR3 is TGTGCCAGCAGTTTAATGGGTGGAGAAGGAGCCAACGTCCTGACTTTC. Filled out from reference TRBV27 and TRBJ2-6, the complete variable domain reads EAQVTQNPRYLITVTGKKLTVTCSQNMNHEYMSWYRQDPGLGLRQIYYSMNVEVTDKGDVPEGYKVSRKEKRNFPLILESPSPNQTSLYFCASSLMGGEGANVLTFGAGSRLTVL.

The rearrangement uses TRBV11-2 and TRBJ1-5; D is unresolved. Germline V lookup: CDR1 SGHAT, CDR2 FQNNGV. This CDR3 region has 16 residues. Trimming left V 1 base short and J 5 bases short, with 15 bases between. The CDR3 spells CASSLGLSLRHQPQHF. The CDR3 bases are TGTGCCAGCAGCTTAGGTCTCAGCCTAAGACATCAGCCCCAGCATTTT.

This sequence joins TRBV27 and TRBJ1-5; D is unresolved. Germline-derived CDR1 and CDR2 are MNHEY and SMNVEV (reference sequence). V was cut by 2 bases and J by 3 bases, with 11 bases left in between. The length of the CDR3 is 15 residues. This CDR3 reads CASSLDGDANQPQHF. As DNA, the CDR3 is TGTGCCAGCAGTTTAGATGGGGATGCCAATCAGCCCCAGCATTTT.

DNA of the CDR3: TGTGCCAGCAGCTTTAGCGGGGGGCACGAGCAGTACTTC. As protein: CASSFSGGHEQYF. The chain employs TRBV13 and TRBJ2-7; 10 bases match TRBD2. V was clipped by 3 bases and J by 5 bases; unmatched bases: 1. The length of the CDR3 is 13 residues. Germline CDR1 PRHDT, CDR2 FYEKMQ (reference sequence).

The chain links TRBV29-1 to TRBJ1-1, with a tentative D call TRBD1 (5 bases). V was cut by 6 bases and J by 3 bases, with 17 bases left in between. CDR1 is SQVTM and CDR2 is ANQGSEA in the germline V gene. There are 14 residues in the CDR3. The CDR3 DNA is TGCAGCGTAGACCAGGGTACCGAGGACACTGAAGCTTTCTTT. Residues: CSVDQGTEDTEAFF.

The gene calls are TRBV13 and TRBJ2-7; TRBD1 matches 11 bases. Germline V gene sequence: CDR1 PRHDT, CDR2 FYEKMQ (reference sequence). The CDR3 is made up of 16 amino acids. Unmatched junction bases numbered 5, after V lost 2 bases and J lost 2 bases. The CDR3 is CASSLFRDRGAYEQYF. As DNA, the CDR3 is TGTGCCAGCAGCTTATTTCGGGACAGGGGGGCCTACGAGCAGTACTTC. Complete variable domain (other parts from reference TRBV13 and TRBJ2-7): AAGVIQSPRHLIKEKRETATLKCYPIPRHDTVYWYQQGPGQDPQFLISFYEKMQSDKGSIPDRFSAQQFSDYHSELNMSSLELGDSALYFCASSLFRDRGAYEQYFGPGTRLTVT.

The J gene is TRBJ1-1, the V gene TRBV6-2 or TRBV6-3, with D perhaps TRBD1 (6 bases). V gave up 1 base and J gave up 7 bases, with 16 bases separating them. Germline lookup yields CDR1 MNHEY and CDR2 SVGEGT. The CDR3 runs to 15 residues. The CDR3 protein is CASSYWSGARIEAFF. The CDR3 DNA reads as TGTGCCAGCAGTTACTGGTCGGGGGCAAGGATTGAAGCTTTCTTT.

J is TRBJ2-7 and V is TRBV28, with D possibly matching TRBD1 (5 bases). V lost 5 bases, J lost 6 bases, and 11 bases lay in between. CDR1 MDHEN and CDR2 SYDVKM come from the germline V gene. The CDR3 is 12 residues long. The CDR3 reads CASSVGLGEQYF. The DNA for the CDR3 is TGTGCCAGCAGTGTGGGGCTAGGCGAGCAGTACTTC.

The gene calls are TRBV24-1 and TRBJ1-2, with 8 bases aligning to TRBD1. The V gene end was trimmed by 4 bases and the J gene end by 8 bases; junction bases not matched to a gene: 8. The CDR3 spans 14 residues. CDR1 and CDR2 from the germline V gene are KGHDR and SFDVKD. CDR3 sequence reads: CATSDLDRGYGYTF. CDR3 coding DNA: TGTGCCACCAGTGACCTCGACAGGGGATACGGCTACACCTTC.

The V call is TRBV14, the J call TRBJ1-5; D call uncertain. Germline values: CDR1 SGHDN, CDR2 FVKESK. CDR3 size: 13 residues. Between the trimmed V and J ends, which lost 1 base and 5 bases, there was a span of 6 bases. CDR3: CASSQGRYQPQHF. The DNA of the CDR3 is TGTGCCAGCAGCCAAGGCCGATATCAGCCCCAGCATTTT.

This clonotype was detected only once. This chain connects TRBV6-5 to TRBJ1-1; 7 bases map to TRBD1. After removal of 6 bases from V and 4 bases from J, the junction contained 5 bases not matched to a gene. The length of the CDR3 is 13 residues. Germline V gene sequence: CDR1 MNHEY, CDR2 SVGAGI. Here the CDR3 DNA reads TGTGCCAGCAGCCAACAGGGGAGCACTGAAGCTTTCTTT. This sequence encodes CASSQQGSTEAFF.

The chain is built from TRBV3-1 and TRBJ1-1; D gene uncertain. Trimming removed 8 bases at V and 7 bases at J, with 11 bases between. Germline loops: CDR1 LGHDT, CDR2 YNNKEL (reference sequence). This CDR3 has 11 residues. The CDR3 nucleotides read TGTGCCAGCGAGGGAGCAAATGAAGCTTTCTTT. Translating it yields CASEGANEAFF.

The chain uses TRBV20-1 and TRBJ1-2; D remains ambiguous. Germline-derived CDR1 and CDR2 are DFQATT and SNEGSKA (reference sequence). With 2 bases removed from V and 5 bases from J, the gap between germline ends came to 6 bases. The CDR3 spans 11 residues. The CDR3 coding sequence is TGCAGTGCTAGACAAATATATGGCTACACCTTC. It yields the protein CSARQIYGYTF.

The chain couples TRBV19 to TRBJ1-1; TRBD1 might be the D (6 bases). The germline gives CDR1 LNHDA, CDR2 SQIVND (reference sequence). The CDR3 has 14 amino acids. The chain's CDR3 is CATLNRGRGTEAFF. The CDR3 DNA is TGTGCAACCCTAAACCGGGGGCGGGGTACTGAAGCTTTCTTT.

This rearrangement joins TRBV27 to TRBJ1-1; D uncertain. This CDR3 has 14 residues. Germline assignment: CDR1 MNHEY and CDR2 SMNVEV (reference sequence). V was clipped by 2 bases and J by 5 bases, with 12 bases between them. The CDR3 DNA reads TGTGCCAGCAGTTTAATCGGCGCGGGTACTGAAGCTTTCTTT. Translating it yields CASSLIGAGTEAFF.

This sequence joins TRBV20-1 and TRBJ2-1; D is unclear. The germline CDR1 and CDR2 sequences are DFQATT and SNEGSKA (reference sequence). The germline V and J ends were trimmed by 6 bases and 15 bases, with 24 bases remaining between them. The CDR3 sequence is 13 residues long. CDR3 residues: CSATPVGQLRSFF. CDR3 nucleotide sequence: TGCAGTGCCACGCCGGTCGGGCAGTTAAGGTCGTTCTTC.

V usage is TRBV15 and J usage is TRBJ2-1; D call uncertain. Trimming cost V 3 bases and J 9 bases, with 15 bases left between them. CDR3 size: 14 residues. CDR1 is LNHNV and CDR2 is YYDKDF in the germline V gene (reference sequence). The CDR3 is CATSSPLGLVEQFF. The DNA of the CDR3 is TGTGCCACCAGCAGCCCCCTGGGGTTGGTTGAGCAGTTCTTC.

Regarding this clonotype: The DNA is left out, because the CDR3 cannot be placed on it with certainty; the CDR3 is given as TCRdb lists it. The chain recombines TRBV12-3 or TRBV12-4 with TRBJ2-1. 14 amino acids form the CDR3, both terminal residues included. CDR3 amino acids: CASSSSGRVNEQFF.

The chain uses TRBV12-3 or TRBV12-4 and TRBJ2-5; a weak D match, TRBD1 (6 bases). V was shortened by 4 bases and J by 7 bases, with 19 bases between the two germline ends. The CDR3 contains 15 residues. CDR3 bases: TGTGCCAGCAGTTCTATGCTGGGGATCAGGGGGACCCAGTACTTC. It encodes CASSSMLGIRGTQYF.

Only one count was recorded for this clonotype. The genes are TRBV12-5 and TRBJ2-1, with 10 bases fitting TRBD1. With V trimmed by 1 base and J by 3 bases, 12 bases remained unmatched. The CDR3 sequence is 19 residues long. Looked up from germline, CDR1 is LGHNT and CDR2 is FRNRAP. CDR3 sequence reads: CASGLGDRGPAEFYNEQFF. In nucleotides, the CDR3 is TGTGCTAGTGGTTTGGGGGACAGGGGACCTGCCGAATTCTACAATGAGCAGTTCTTC.

The genes are TRBV20-1 and TRBJ2-7; D is possibly TRBD1 or TRBD2 (6 bases each). CDR1 is DFQATT and CDR2 is SNEGSKA in the germline V gene (reference sequence). There are 22 residues in the CDR3. Deletions cut 3 bases from V and 6 bases from J, with 42 bases between. This chain's CDR3 is CSASSFNGGQELRESVRGEQYF. The CDR3 DNA follows: TGCAGTGCTAGCTCCTTCAACGGGGGACAAGAATTAAGAGAGTCCGTCCGGGGCGAGCAGTACTTC.

The J gene is TRBJ1-1, the V gene TRBV27; D uncertain. The CDR3 is 13 residues long. The V gene's germline CDR1 is MNHEY and CDR2 SMNVEV (reference sequence). Trimming left V 1 base short and J 5 bases short, with 8 bases between. DNA of the CDR3: TGTGCCAGCAGTTTATTGAGGTCGACTGAAGCTTTCTTT. Protein product: CASSLLRSTEAFF.

The chain recombines TRBV4-1 with TRBJ2-3, with D possibly being TRBD1 or TRBD2 (5 bases each). Per germline, CDR1 MGHRA and CDR2 YSYEKL. Trimming stripped 0 bases from V and 9 bases from J, with 19 bases between. The CDR3 sequence is 16 residues long. The CDR3 DNA reads TGCGCCAGCAGCCAAGATGATACTTCACCCAGGGACACGCAGTATTTT. As protein: CASSQDDTSPRDTQYF.

The chain recombines TRBV12-5 with TRBJ1-1; D is ambiguous. The V gene lost 1 base and the J gene lost 2 bases, with 14 bases spanning the gap. The CDR3 sequence is 16 residues long. Germline loops: CDR1 LGHNT, CDR2 FRNRAP. As DNA, the CDR3 is TGTGCTAGTGGTTTGGCATGGAACCCTCAAAACACTGAAGCTTTCTTT. Translated: CASGLAWNPQNTEAFF.